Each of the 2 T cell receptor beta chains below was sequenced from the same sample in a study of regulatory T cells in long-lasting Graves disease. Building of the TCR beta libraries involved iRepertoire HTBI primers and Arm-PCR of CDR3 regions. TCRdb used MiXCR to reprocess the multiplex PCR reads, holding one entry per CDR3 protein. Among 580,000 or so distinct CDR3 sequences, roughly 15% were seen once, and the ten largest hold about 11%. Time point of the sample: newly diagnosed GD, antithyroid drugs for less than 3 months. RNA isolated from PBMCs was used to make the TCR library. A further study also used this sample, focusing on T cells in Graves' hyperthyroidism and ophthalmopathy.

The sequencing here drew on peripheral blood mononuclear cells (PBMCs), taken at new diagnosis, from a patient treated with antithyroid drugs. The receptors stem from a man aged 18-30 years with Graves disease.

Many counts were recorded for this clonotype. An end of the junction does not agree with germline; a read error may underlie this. The CDR3 region is CASSLAGNSNQPQHF. As DNA, the CDR3 is TGTGCCAGCAGCTTAGCAGGGAATAGCAATCAGCCCCAGCATTTT. V gene TRBV5-1 combines with J gene TRBJ1-5; D might be TRBD1 (5 bases). This CDR3 spans 15 amino acids. Looked up from germline, CDR1 is SGHRS and CDR2 is YFSETQ.

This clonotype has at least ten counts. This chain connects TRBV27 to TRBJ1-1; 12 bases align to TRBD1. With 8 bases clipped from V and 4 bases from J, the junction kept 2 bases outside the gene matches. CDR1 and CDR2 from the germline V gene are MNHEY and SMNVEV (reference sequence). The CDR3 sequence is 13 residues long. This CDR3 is CASWGQGATEAFF. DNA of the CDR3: TGTGCCAGCTGGGGACAGGGGGCCACTGAAGCTTTCTTT.